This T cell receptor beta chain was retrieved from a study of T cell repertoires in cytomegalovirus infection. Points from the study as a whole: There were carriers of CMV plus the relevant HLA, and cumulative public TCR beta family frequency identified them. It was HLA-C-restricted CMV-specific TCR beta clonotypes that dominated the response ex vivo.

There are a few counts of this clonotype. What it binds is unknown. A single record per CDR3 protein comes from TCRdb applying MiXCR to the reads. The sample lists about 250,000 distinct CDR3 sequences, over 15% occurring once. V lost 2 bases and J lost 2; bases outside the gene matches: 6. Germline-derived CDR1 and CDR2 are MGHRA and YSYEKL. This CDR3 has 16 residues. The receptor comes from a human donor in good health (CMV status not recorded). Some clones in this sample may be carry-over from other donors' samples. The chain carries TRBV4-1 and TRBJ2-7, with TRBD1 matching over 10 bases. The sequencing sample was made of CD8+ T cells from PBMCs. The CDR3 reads CASSQTGTGAPYEQYF. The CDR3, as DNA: TGCGCCAGCAGCCAAACAGGGACAGGGGCCCCCTACGAGCAGTACTTC.